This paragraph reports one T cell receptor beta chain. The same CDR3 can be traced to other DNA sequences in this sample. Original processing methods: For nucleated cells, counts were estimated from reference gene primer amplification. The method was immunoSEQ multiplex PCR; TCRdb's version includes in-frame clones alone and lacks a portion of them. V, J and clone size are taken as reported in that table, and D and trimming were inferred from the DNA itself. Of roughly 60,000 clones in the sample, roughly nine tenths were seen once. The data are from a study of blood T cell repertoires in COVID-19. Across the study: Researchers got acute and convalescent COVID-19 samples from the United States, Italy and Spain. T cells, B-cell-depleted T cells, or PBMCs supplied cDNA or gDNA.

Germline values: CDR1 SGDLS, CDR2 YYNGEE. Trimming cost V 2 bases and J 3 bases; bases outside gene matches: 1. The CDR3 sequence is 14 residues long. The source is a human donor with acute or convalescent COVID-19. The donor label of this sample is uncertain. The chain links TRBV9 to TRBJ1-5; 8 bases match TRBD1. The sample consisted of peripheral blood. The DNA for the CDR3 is TGTGCCAGCAGCGTGGGACAGGACAATCAGCCCCAGCATTTT. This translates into CASSVGQDNQPQHF.